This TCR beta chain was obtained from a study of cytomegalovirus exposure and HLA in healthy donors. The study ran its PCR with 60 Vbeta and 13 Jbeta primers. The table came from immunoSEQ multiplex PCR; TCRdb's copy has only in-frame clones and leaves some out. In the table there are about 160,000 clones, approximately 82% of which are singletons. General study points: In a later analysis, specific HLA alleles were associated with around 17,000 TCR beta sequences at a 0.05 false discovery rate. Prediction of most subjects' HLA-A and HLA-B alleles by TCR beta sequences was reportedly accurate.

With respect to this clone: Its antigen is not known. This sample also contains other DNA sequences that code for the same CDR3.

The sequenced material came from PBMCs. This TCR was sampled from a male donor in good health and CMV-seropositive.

CDR3 DNA sequence: TGTGCCAGCACCGGGAGGGGACTAGCGGGAGGATTAGGGACCGGGGAGCTGTTTTTT. Encoded protein: CASTGRGLAGGLGTGELFF. The rearrangement joins TRBV2 to TRBJ2-2; 15 bases are a match to TRBD2. V lost 7 bases, J lost 5 bases, and 14 bases stayed unmatched. The CDR3 length is 19 residues. Germline assignment: CDR1 SNHLY and CDR2 FYNNEI.